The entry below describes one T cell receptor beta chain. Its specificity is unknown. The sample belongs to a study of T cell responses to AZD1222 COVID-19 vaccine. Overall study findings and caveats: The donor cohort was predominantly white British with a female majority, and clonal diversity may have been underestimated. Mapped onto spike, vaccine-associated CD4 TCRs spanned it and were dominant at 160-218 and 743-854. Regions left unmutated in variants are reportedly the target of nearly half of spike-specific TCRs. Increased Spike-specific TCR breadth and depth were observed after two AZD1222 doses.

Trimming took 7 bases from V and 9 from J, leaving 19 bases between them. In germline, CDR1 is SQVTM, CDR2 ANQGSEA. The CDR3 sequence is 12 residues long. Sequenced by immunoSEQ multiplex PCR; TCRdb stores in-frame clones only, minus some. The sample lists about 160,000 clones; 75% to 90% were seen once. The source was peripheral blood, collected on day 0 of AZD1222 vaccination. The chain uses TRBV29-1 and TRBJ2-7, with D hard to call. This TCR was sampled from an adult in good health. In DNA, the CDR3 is TGCAGCGCCTCGAAGGAAAGCAAAGTGCAGTACTTC. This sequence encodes CSASKESKVQYF.